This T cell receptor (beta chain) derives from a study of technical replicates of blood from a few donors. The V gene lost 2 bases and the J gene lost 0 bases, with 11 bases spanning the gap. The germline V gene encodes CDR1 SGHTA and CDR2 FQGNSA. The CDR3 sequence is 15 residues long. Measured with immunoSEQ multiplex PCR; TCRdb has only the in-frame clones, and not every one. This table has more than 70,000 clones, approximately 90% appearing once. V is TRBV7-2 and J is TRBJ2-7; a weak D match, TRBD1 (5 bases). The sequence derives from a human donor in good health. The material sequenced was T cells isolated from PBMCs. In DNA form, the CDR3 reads TGTGCCAGCAGCTTAAAGGACAAAACCTCCTACGAGCAGTACTTC. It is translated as CASSLKDKTSYEQYF.